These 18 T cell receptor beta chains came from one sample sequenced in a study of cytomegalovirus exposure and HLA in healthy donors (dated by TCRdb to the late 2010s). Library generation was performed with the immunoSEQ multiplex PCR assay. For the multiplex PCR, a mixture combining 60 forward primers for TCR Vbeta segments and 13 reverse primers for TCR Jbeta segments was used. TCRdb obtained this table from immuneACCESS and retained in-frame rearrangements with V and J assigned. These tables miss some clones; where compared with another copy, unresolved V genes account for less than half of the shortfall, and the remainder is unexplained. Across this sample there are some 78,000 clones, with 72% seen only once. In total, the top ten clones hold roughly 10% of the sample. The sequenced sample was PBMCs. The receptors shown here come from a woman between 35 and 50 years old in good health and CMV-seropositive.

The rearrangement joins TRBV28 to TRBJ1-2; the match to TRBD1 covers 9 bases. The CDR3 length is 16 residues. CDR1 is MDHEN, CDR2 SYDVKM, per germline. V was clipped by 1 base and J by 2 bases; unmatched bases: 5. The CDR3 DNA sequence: TGTGCCAGCAGTTTATTAGGGGGACAGGGAAACTATGGCTACACCTTC. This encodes CASSLLGGQGNYGYTF.

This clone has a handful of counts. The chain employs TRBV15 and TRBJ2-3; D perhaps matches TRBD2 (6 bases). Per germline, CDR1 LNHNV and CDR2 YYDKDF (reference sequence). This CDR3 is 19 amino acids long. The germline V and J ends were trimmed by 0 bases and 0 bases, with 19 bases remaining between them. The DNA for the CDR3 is TGTGCCACCAGCAGAGATGCGGTAGTGCGGGGAGCTAGCACAGATACGCAGTATTTT. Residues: CATSRDAVVRGASTDTQYF. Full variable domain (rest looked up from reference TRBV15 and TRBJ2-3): DAMVIQNPRYQVTQFGKPVTLSCSQTLNHNVMYWYQQKSSQAPKLLFHYYDKDFNNEADTPDNFQSRRPNTSFCFLDIRSPGLGDTAMYLCATSRDAVVRGASTDTQYFGPGTRLTVL.

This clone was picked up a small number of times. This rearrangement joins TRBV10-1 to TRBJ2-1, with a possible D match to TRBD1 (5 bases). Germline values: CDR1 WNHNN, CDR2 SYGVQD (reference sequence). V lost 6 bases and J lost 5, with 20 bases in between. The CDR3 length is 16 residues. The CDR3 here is CASSDRVSLGDNEQFF. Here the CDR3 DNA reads TGCGCCAGCAGCGACCGGGTCAGCCTAGGGGACAATGAGCAGTTCTTC.

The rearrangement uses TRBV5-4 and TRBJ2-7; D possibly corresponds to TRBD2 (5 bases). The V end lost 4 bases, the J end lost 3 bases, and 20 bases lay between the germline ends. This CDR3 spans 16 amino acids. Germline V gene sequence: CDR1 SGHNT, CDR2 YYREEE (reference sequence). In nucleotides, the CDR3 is TGTGCCAGCAGCGCTCCCCTCGGCGGGCCTGGCTACGAGCAGTACTTC. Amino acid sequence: CASSAPLGGPGYEQYF.

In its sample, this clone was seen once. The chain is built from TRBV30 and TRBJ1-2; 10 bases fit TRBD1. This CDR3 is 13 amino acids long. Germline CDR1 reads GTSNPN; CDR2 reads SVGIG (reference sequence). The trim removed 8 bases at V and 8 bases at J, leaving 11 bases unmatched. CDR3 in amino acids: CARSGQGDGGYTF. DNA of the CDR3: TGTGCCCGATCCGGACAGGGGGATGGGGGCTACACCTTC.

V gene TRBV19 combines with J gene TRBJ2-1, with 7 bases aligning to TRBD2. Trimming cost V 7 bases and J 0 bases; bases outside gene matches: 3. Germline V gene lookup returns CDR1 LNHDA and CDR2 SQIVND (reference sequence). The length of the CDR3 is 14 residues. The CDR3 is CASNSGASYNEQFF. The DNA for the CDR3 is TGTGCCAGTAACAGCGGGGCCTCCTACAATGAGCAGTTCTTC.

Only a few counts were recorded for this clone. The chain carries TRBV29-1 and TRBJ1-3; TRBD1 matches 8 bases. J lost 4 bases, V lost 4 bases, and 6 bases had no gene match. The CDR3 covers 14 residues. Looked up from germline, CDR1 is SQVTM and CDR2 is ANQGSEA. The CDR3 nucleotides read TGCAGCGTTGGGGCAGGGGGCGAAGGAAACACCATATATTTT. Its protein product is CSVGAGGEGNTIYF.

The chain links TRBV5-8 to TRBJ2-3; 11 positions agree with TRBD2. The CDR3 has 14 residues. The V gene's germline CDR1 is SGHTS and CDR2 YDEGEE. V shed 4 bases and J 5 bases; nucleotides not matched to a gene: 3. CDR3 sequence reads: CASSTGLAGDTQYF. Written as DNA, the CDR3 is TGTGCCAGCAGCACCGGACTAGCGGGAGATACGCAGTATTTT.

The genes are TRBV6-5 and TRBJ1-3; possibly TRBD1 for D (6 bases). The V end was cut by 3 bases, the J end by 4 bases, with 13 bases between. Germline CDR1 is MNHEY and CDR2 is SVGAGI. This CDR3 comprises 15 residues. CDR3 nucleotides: TGTGCCAGCAGTTATTCTGGTACAGGGGGAAACACCATATATTTT. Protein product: CASSYSGTGGNTIYF.

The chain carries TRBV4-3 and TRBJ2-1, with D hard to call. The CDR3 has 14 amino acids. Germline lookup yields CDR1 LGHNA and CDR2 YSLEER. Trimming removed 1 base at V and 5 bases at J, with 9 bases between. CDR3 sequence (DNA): TGCGCCAGCAGCCAAGGTTGGGCCAACAATGAGCAGTTCTTC. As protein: CASSQGWANNEQFF.

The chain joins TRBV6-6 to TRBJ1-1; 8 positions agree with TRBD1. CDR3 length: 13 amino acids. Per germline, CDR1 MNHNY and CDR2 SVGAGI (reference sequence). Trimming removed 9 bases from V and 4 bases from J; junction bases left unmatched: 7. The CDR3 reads CASDRGLRTEAFF. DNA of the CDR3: TGTGCCAGTGACAGGGGACTTCGCACTGAAGCTTTCTTT.

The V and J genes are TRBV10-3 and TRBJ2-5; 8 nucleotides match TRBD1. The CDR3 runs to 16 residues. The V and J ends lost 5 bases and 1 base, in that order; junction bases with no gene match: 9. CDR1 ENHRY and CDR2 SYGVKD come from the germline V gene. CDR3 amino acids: CAISSTPTGAQETQYF. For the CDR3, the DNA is TGTGCCATCAGTTCCACTCCGACAGGGGCCCAAGAGACCCAGTACTTC.

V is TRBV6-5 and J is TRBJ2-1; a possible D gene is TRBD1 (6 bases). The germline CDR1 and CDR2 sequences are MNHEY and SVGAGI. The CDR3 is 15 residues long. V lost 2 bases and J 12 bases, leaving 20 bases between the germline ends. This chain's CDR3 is CASSYRGQGPMRQFF. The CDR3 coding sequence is TGTGCCAGCAGTTACCGGGGACAAGGGCCGATGCGGCAGTTCTTC.

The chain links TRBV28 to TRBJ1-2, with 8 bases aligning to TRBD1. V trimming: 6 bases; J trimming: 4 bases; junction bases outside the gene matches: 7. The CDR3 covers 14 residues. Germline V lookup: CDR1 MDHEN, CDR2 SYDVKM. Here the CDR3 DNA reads TGTGCCAGCAGGGTAGGGACAGGTATCTATGGCTACACCTTC. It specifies CASRVGTGIYGYTF.

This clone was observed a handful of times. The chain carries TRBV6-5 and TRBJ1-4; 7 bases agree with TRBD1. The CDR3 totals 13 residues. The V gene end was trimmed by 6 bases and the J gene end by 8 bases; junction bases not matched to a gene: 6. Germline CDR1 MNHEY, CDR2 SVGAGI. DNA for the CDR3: TGTGCCAGCAGGATCGGGACAGAAGAAAAACTGTTTTTT. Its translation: CASRIGTEEKLFF.

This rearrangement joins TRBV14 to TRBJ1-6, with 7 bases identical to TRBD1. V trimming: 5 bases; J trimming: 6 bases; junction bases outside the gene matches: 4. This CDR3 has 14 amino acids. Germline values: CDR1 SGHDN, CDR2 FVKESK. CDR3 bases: TGTGCCAGCAGCGAGACAGGGATTAATTCACCCCTCCACTTT. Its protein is CASSETGINSPLHF.

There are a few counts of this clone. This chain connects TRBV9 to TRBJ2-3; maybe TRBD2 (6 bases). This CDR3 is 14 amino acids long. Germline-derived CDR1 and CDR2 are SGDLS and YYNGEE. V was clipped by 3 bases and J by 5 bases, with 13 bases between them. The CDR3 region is CASSGVPAGDTQYF. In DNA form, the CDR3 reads TGTGCCAGCAGCGGAGTGCCAGCGGGAGATACGCAGTATTTT.

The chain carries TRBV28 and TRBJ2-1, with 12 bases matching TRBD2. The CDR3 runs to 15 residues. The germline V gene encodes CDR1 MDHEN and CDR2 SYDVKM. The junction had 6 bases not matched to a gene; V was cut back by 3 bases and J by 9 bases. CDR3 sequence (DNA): TGTGCCAGCAGTTTCCCTAGCGGGGGGGCAGGTGAGCAGTTCTTC. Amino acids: CASSFPSGGAGEQFF.